This entry concerns a single T cell receptor (beta chain). The antigen is unknown. This entry belongs to a study of shared clonotypes between healthy human individuals. Study context: Each donor's CD8 memory used one plate, CD8 naive two, each CD4 subset three. Study outcomes and limitations: Expectations were that clonotype sharing among donors would be affected by sequencing depth.

Template for every sorted-subset replicate PCR totaled approximately 0.2 ug DNA, tens of thousands of T cell genomes. Study processing details: Filtering was not the same, since immunoSEQ gave junction-only sequences without quality scores. Some clones are missing from TCRdb's copy, which holds only in-frame ones; the method was immunoSEQ multiplex PCR. V, J and clone size are taken as reported in that table, and D and trimming were inferred from the DNA itself. The data hold around 720,000 clones, with about three quarters observed a single time. The CDR3 contains 16 residues. Germline CDR1 is SGHNT and CDR2 is YYREEE (reference sequence). J lost 2 bases, V lost 2 bases, and 5 bases had no gene match.

Sequenced input: memory CD4+ T cells sorted from blood. Subset indicated: CD45RA-negative fraction. The rearrangement joins TRBV5-4 to TRBJ2-7; 12 bases are a match to TRBD2. This clonotype was sampled from a woman aged 30 to 39 in good health. The CDR3 DNA is TGTGCCAGCAGCTTAGGACTAGCGGGGAACGCCTACGAGCAGTACTTC. It is translated as CASSLGLAGNAYEQYF.